Described below is a single T cell receptor beta chain sequence and its context. The clone's antigen remains unknown. No quality values exist for individual bases; no much larger clone is one base distant. Reading the label with the study, this specimen's time point is: week 47, end of study. Each vaccine dose was 300 ug of a 20-mer mutant IDH1 peptide in Montanide, given subcutaneously with topical imiquimod. Patients received eight vaccinations in weeks 1, 3, 5, 7, 11, 15, 19 and 23, corresponding to visits V03 through V10. The donors had newly diagnosed IDH1-mutant astrocytomas of WHO grade 3 or 4 that showed loss of nuclear ATRX. The samples were drawn from NOA16, a multicentre, single-arm, open-label phase I trial in Germany that tested a mutant IDH1 peptide vaccine in humans for the first time. Genomic DNA for TCRB sequencing was extracted from EDTA blood using the DNeasy Blood and Tissue Kit.

This entry belongs to a study of a mutant IDH1 vaccine in newly diagnosed glioma (dated by TCRdb to about 2021). About the full investigation: Vaccination was initiated 4-6 weeks after radiotherapy alone, or concurrently with temozolomide cycles in the chemotherapy-containing groups. Of the approximately 30 treated patients, about 60% were male and approximately 40% were female, and the mean age was 40.4 years. Before enrollment, patients had received standard therapy of radiotherapy alone, temozolomide alone, or radiochemotherapy with temozolomide; most received the combination. The week-35 safety follow-up took place at visit V12, and the week-47 end of study took place at visit V13. Peripheral blood was drawn at six visits: V03 (baseline), V05, V07, V10, V12 and V13. Longitudinal TCRB deep sequencing was done for 25 treated patients, wherever samples were available for exploratory analyses.

The full study reports these points: Availability determined which PBMC samples were chosen for TCRB deep sequencing. Changes in the top peripheral T cell clonotypes picked up by TCRB sequencing did not appear to be linked to pseudoprogression. According to the authors, sample limitations meant that analyses of patient blood samples could not be reproduced. Vaccine-induced immune responses across multiple MHC alleles were detected in about 93% of patients.

The method behind the library was the immunoSEQ multiplex PCR assay. The hsTCRB Kit was used according to the manufacturer's protocol to amplify rearranged TCR beta chain sequences. TCRB libraries were sequenced on an Illumina MiSeq. Turning to the authors' computational methods: Demultiplexing, trimming and gene mapping were performed with the kit vendor's proprietary platform. The clones in this table, taken by TCRdb from immuneACCESS, are in-frame only. Not every clone is retained; where verified, under half of the shortfall comes from an unresolved V gene, and the cause of the rest is unknown. Clone size and the V and J calls come from that table; the DNA yielded D and trimming. For this sample there are around 30,000 clones; roughly nine tenths appear just once. Around 2.4% of the sample comes from the top ten. Including the terminal cysteine and phenylalanine, the CDR3 comprises 14 residues. The kept DNA is CDR3 alone, 42 bases in frame from the first base. The germline ends are 12 bases apart after V is trimmed by 0 bases and J by 7 bases. The germline V gene yields SQVTM for CDR1 and ANQGSEA for CDR2.

The source is a man in his forties with glioma. The starting material was PBMCs, obtained from a glioma patient whose treatment included an IDH1 peptide vaccine. This sequence uses TRBV29-1 and TRBJ1-4; TRBD1 could be the D gene, as 5 bases match. This receptor carries the CDR3 CSVEDQGRGEKLFF. The DNA sequence follows: TGCAGCGTTGAAGATCAAGGGAGGGGTGAAAAACTGTTTTTT.